This T cell receptor (beta chain) was captured in a study of cytomegalovirus exposure and HLA in healthy donors. CDR1 and CDR2 from the germline V gene are LNHDA and SQIVND (reference sequence). Trimming shortened V by 1 base and J by 2 bases, and 14 bases separated the two germline ends. The CDR3 runs 16 residues. Worth noting for this clone: Its antigen is not known.

Study-level results: Most sequenced TCRs were rare (though some public TCRs occurred in many donors).

Primers for the PCR totalled 60 Vbeta and 13 Jbeta. As originally analysed: Later analysis identified roughly 84 million unique TCR beta chains, about 10 million shared. Assay: immunoSEQ multiplex PCR; the TCRdb copy retains only in-frame clones and omits some. V and J calls and clone size follow that table, whereas D and trimming were derived from the DNA. The table lists 200,000 to 250,000 clones, over 75% of them singletons. The material sequenced was PBMCs. The chain combines TRBV19 with TRBJ2-5; D is unclear. The clonotype comes from a man younger than 35 in good health and CMV-seronegative. CDR3 residues: CASSIGLLRQQETQYF. The CDR3 bases are TGTGCCAGTAGTATAGGTTTGCTAAGACAACAAGAGACCCAGTACTTC. Complete variable domain (other parts from reference TRBV19 and TRBJ2-5): DGGITQSPKYLFRKEGQNVTLSCEQNLNHDAMYWYRQDPGQGLRLIYYSQIVNDFQKGDIAEGYSVSREKKESFPLTVTSAQKNPTAFYLCASSIGLLRQQETQYFGPGTRLLVL.